The rows below give T cell receptor beta chains drawn from one sample of a study of CD8 T cells in ankylosing spondylitis. One entry per CDR3 protein results from TCRdb running MiXCR on the 5' RACE reads. Of fewer than 650,000 distinct CDR3 sequences listed, over 9.5% are singletons. The specimen sequenced was blood, either unsorted or a sorted T cell fraction (not recorded which). The receptors derive from a male donor with ankylosing spondylitis. The CDR3 runs from the conserved cysteine through the conserved F or W. A D gene is named only where the DNA matches it firmly. A clone size is listed for some rows: how often the clone was seen (once, few, many), or a class if it is expanded.

-	TRBV20-1	TRBJ1-2	-	13	CSHWGAPNYGYTF	TGCAGTCATTGGGGGGCCCCTAACTATGGCTACACCTTC
few	TRBV20-1	TRBJ1-1	TRBD1	14	CSAERDRGTPEAFF	TGCAGTGCAGAACGGGACAGGGGGACCCCTGAAGCTTTCTTT
many	TRBV20-1	TRBJ2-7	TRBD2	14	CSAQTSGLASEQYF	TGCAGTGCACAGACTAGCGGACTCGCCTCCGAGCAGTACTTC
-	TRBV29-1	TRBJ2-1	-	16	CSVEGSQPNSYNEQFF	TGCAGCGTTGAAGGGTCCCAACCTAACTCCTACAATGAGCAGTTCTTC
many	TRBV2	TRBJ1-2	-	12	CASNRDNYGYTF	TGTGCCAGCAATAGGGACAACTATGGCTACACCTTC
few	TRBV7-2	TRBJ1-2	TRBD1	12	CASSWTGEGYTF	TGTGCCAGCAGCTGGACAGGGGAAGGCTACACCTTC
-	TRBV20-1	TRBJ2-3	-	14	CSARGPVSTDTQYF	TGCAGTGCTAGGGGACCGGTGAGCACAGATACGCAGTATTTT
-	TRBV20-1	TRBJ1-2	-	14	CSVSVGGVDYGYTF	TGCAGTGTTTCGGTCGGGGGAGTGGACTATGGCTACACCTTC
few	TRBV7-9	TRBJ1-6	TRBD1	16	CASSRTGDRREAPLHF	TGTGCCAGCAGCAGGACAGGGGATCGACGGGAGGCACCCCTCCACTTT
few	TRBV20-1	TRBJ1-1	-	13	CSAPGISNTEAFF	TGCAGTGCCCCAGGGATCTCGAACACTGAAGCTTTCTTT
few	TRBV29-1	TRBJ2-1	-	16	CSVGPAWVAVDNEQFF	TGCAGCGTTGGTCCCGCCTGGGTAGCGGTAGACAATGAGCAGTTCTTC
-	TRBV20-1	TRBJ2-7	-	13	CSARVPGSYEQYF	TGCAGTGCTAGAGTTCCAGGGTCCTACGAGCAGTACTTC
many	TRBV13	TRBJ2-1	-	12	CASSLVRGQQFF	TGTGCCAGCAGCTTAGTGAGGGGCCAGCAGTTCTTC
many	TRBV5-1	TRBJ2-3	TRBD2	15	CASGKDTGTGGVQYF	TGCGCCAGCGGGAAGGACACCGGAACGGGAGGGGTGCAGTATTTT
few	TRBV27	TRBJ2-7	TRBD1	15	CASSRTGTGTYEQYF	TGTGCCAGCAGTAGAACCGGGACAGGGACCTACGAGCAGTACTTC
many	TRBV7-6	TRBJ1-5	TRBD1	15	CASSSDRGFNQPQHF	TGTGCCAGCAGCTCGGACAGGGGCTTCAATCAGCCCCAGCATTTT
-	TRBV7-9	TRBJ2-7	TRBD2	13	CASSPRAGTEQYF	TGTGCCAGCAGCCCGAGAGCGGGGACCGAGCAGTACTTC
many	TRBV20-1	TRBJ1-1	-	13	CSARRTVNTEAFF	TGCAGTGCTAGACGGACAGTGAACACTGAAGCTTTCTTT
-	TRBV20-1	TRBJ2-7	-	12	CSAPQSSYEQYF	TGCAGTGCACCCCAGAGCTCCTACGAGCAGTACTTC
few	TRBV3-1	TRBJ2-7	-	11	CASTRSREQYF	TGTGCCAGCACCCGAAGCCGGGAGCAGTACTTC
-	TRBV12-5	TRBJ2-7	-	14	CASGSSPVDYEQYF	TGTGCTAGTGGTTCGTCGCCTGTGGACTACGAGCAGTACTTC
-	TRBV10-3	TRBJ1-3	TRBD1	16	CAISAGQVDSGNTIYF	TGTGCCATCAGTGCTGGACAGGTCGACTCTGGAAACACCATATATTTT
few	TRBV12-3/TRBV12-4	TRBJ2-1	-	11	CASSLREVQFF	TGTGCCAGCAGTTTAAGGGAGGTTCAGTTCTTC
-	TRBV11-2	TRBJ2-3	-	14	CASSLGVDTDTQYF	TGTGCCAGCAGCTTGGGGGTAGACACAGATACGCAGTATTTT
-	TRBV30	TRBJ1-2	-	12	CACPGGYDGYTF	TGTGCCTGCCCAGGAGGATACGATGGCTACACCTTC
-	TRBV7-8	TRBJ1-2	-	13	CASSVTGSSGYTF	TGTGCCAGCAGCGTAACAGGGTCTTCTGGCTACACCTTC
few	TRBV3-1	TRBJ2-2	TRBD1	18	CASSHPEGAGDITGELFF	TGTGCCAGCAGCCACCCTGAGGGGGCAGGGGATATCACCGGGGAGCTGTTTTTT
few	TRBV5-1	TRBJ2-3	-	14	CASSQGQGPDTQYF	TGCGCCAGCAGCCAAGGGCAGGGACCAGATACGCAGTATTTT
-	TRBV6-6	TRBJ2-2	-	12	CASSTYFGELFF	TGTGCCAGCAGCACTTACTTCGGGGAGCTGTTTTTT
few	TRBV27	TRBJ2-5	TRBD2	15	CASSLSLAGVETQYF	TGTGCCAGCAGTTTAAGTCTAGCGGGAGTTGAGACCCAGTACTTC
many	TRBV24-1	TRBJ2-1	TRBD2	18	CATSDHLRTSGRVDEQFF	TGTGCCACCAGTGATCATTTGCGGACTAGCGGGAGAGTCGATGAGCAGTTCTTC
-	TRBV5-1	TRBJ1-2	-	13	CASSPGDTYGYTF	TGCGCCAGCAGCCCTGGGGACACCTATGGCTACACCTTC
-	TRBV20-1	TRBJ2-2	-	14	CSARDPAKEGELFF	TGCAGTGCTAGAGATCCGGCCAAAGAGGGGGAGCTGTTTTTT
once	TRBV5-1	TRBJ2-1	TRBD2	17	CDSSPGLAGGKYNEQFF	TGCGACAGCAGCCCGGGACTAGCGGGAGGAAAATACAATGAGCAGTTCTTC
few	TRBV11-3	TRBJ2-5	TRBD2	16	CASSSQGLAGGETQYF	TGTGCCAGCAGCTCCCAAGGACTAGCGGGAGGGGAGACCCAGTACTTC
many	TRBV5-1	TRBJ1-2	TRBD1	13	CASSAGQGGGYTF	TGCGCCAGCAGCGCGGGACAGGGTGGCGGCTACACCTTC
-	TRBV2	TRBJ2-3	TRBD2	14	CASSVAGLEDTQYF	TGTGCCAGCAGTGTAGCGGGATTGGAAGATACGCAGTATTTT
-	TRBV4-1	TRBJ1-6	-	12	CASSHLFSPLHF	TGCGCCAGCAGCCACCTTTTTTCACCCCTCCACTTT
few	TRBV7-9	TRBJ1-2	-	11	CATRTVVGYTF	TGTGCCACTCGGACAGTGGTTGGCTACACCTTC
few	TRBV10-3	TRBJ1-6	-	14	CAISGSKDNSPLHF	TGTGCCATCAGTGGGTCTAAGGATAATTCACCCCTCCACTTT
many	TRBV5-1	TRBJ1-5	-	15	CASSLDGMGNQPQHF	TGCGCCAGCAGCTTGGATGGGATGGGCAATCAGCCCCAGCATTTT
-	TRBV10-3	TRBJ2-1	-	15	CAISETPQVNNEQFF	TGTGCCATCAGTGAGACTCCGCAAGTGAACAATGAGCAGTTCTTC
few	TRBV7-6	TRBJ2-2	-	16	CASSLRVGGNTGELFF	TGTGCCAGCAGCTTAAGGGTCGGCGGGAACACCGGGGAGCTGTTTTTT
many	TRBV3-1	TRBJ2-3	-	15	CASSPRAGFADTQYF	TGTGCCAGCAGCCCGAGGGCGGGATTCGCAGATACGCAGTATTTT
-	TRBV3-1	TRBJ2-4	-	12	CASSQELDIQYF	TGTGCCAGCAGCCAAGAATTAGACATTCAGTACTTC
few	TRBV3-1	TRBJ2-3	-	16	CASSQETGISTDTQYF	TGTGCCAGCAGCCAAGAAACAGGGATTAGCACAGATACGCAGTATTTT
-	TRBV6-4	TRBJ2-1	-	13	CASSTHPKGRGLF	TGTGCCAGCAGTACCCATCCTAAGGGCCGCGGGCTCTTC
-	TRBV5-1	TRBJ2-2	TRBD1	17	CASSLDPQGANTGELFF	TGCGCCAGCAGCTTGGATCCTCAGGGGGCCAACACCGGGGAGCTGTTTTTT
many	TRBV5-1	TRBJ2-1	TRBD2	14	CASSLGTSDHEQFF	TGCGCCAGCAGCTTAGGGACTAGCGATCATGAGCAGTTCTTC
few	TRBV20-1	TRBJ2-3	TRBD2	17	CSATVSSGRGSTDTQYF	TGCAGTGCTACAGTTTCTAGCGGGAGGGGGAGCACAGATACGCAGTATTTC
-	TRBV5-1	TRBJ2-5	-	14	CASSFSQGGETQYF	TGCGCCAGCAGCTTCTCACAGGGCGGAGAGACCCAGTACTTC
-	TRBV6-2/TRBV6-3	TRBJ2-1	-	13	CASRTGSAREQFF	TGTGCCAGCAGGACGGGTAGCGCAAGGGAGCAGTTCTTC